Listed here are 13 T cell receptor beta chains from one sample, sequenced in a study of blood T cell repertoires in COVID-19. Using immunoSEQ multiplex PCR, the repertoire was profiled, and TCRdb retains in-frame clones only, with some absent. The table lists roughly 93,000 clones, 89% of them singletons. Sequencing was performed on peripheral blood. All receptors come from a man in his fifties or sixties with acute or convalescent COVID-19.

V usage is TRBV9 and J usage is TRBJ2-3; no clear D gene. Looked up from germline, CDR1 is SGDLS and CDR2 is YYNGEE. V lost 2 bases and J lost 4, with 5 bases in between. The CDR3 length is 12 residues. This chain's CDR3 is CASSVSADTQYF. CDR3 nucleotide sequence: TGTGCCAGCAGCGTTTCGGCAGATACGCAGTATTTT.

The V and J genes are TRBV12-3 or TRBV12-4 and TRBJ1-1, with D possibly being TRBD1 (6 bases). The V gene lost 5 bases and the J gene lost 5 bases, with 12 bases spanning the gap. The CDR3 consists of 13 residues. CDR3 sequence reads: CASSPRQGTEAFF. The DNA for the CDR3 is TGTGCCAGCAGTCCAAGGCAGGGGACTGAAGCTTTCTTT.

The V gene is TRBV7-3, the J gene TRBJ2-5, with D unclear. The V gene lost 2 bases and the J gene lost 5 bases, with 9 bases spanning the gap. Germline values: CDR1 SGHTA, CDR2 FQGTGA. The CDR3 has 13 residues. In DNA, the CDR3 is TGTGCCAGCAGCTTAGGGCTGATGGAGACCCAGTACTTC. This encodes CASSLGLMETQYF. Looking up the rest from reference TRBV7-3 and TRBJ2-5 gives the full variable domain: GAGVSQTPSNKVTEKGKYVELRCDPISGHTALYWYRQSLGQGPEFLIYFQGTGAADDSGLPNDRFFAVRPEGSVSTLKIQRTERGDSAVYLCASSLGLMETQYFGPGTRLLVL.

The chain employs TRBV3-1 (or the pseudogene TRBV3-2) and TRBJ1-3; maybe TRBD1 (5 bases). There are 12 residues in the CDR3. CDR1 LGHDT and CDR2 YNNKEL come from the germline V gene (reference sequence). Deletions cut 1 base from V and 9 bases from J, with 7 bases between. The CDR3 DNA reads TGTGCCAGCAGCCAAGTCAGGGCCACCATATATTTT. It specifies CASSQVRATIYF.

The V call is TRBV7-9, the J call TRBJ2-5, with 7 bases matching TRBD1. CDR1 SEHNR and CDR2 FQNEAQ come from the germline V gene (reference sequence). J was trimmed by 2 bases and V by 0 bases; bases with no gene match: 3. CDR3 length: 15 amino acids. The CDR3 sequence: CASSLAGTAQETQYF. In DNA, the CDR3 is TGTGCCAGCAGCTTAGCCGGGACAGCTCAAGAGACCCAGTACTTC.

The chain combines TRBV6-5 with TRBJ1-6; unclear D gene. The germline V and J ends were trimmed by 9 bases and 4 bases, with 13 bases remaining between them. The CDR3 consists of 14 residues. The germline CDR1 and CDR2 sequences are MNHEY and SVGAGI. CDR3 loop: CASRAGTYNSPLHF. CDR3 coding DNA: TGTGCCAGTCGTGCGGGAACTTATAATTCACCCCTCCACTTT.

About this clone itself: Other DNA sequences in this specimen translate into the identical CDR3. V usage is TRBV5-1 and J usage is TRBJ1-2; D not certain. Germline values: CDR1 SGHRS, CDR2 YFSETQ. V was pared by 1 base and J by 2 bases, with 9 bases between. CDR3 length: 14 residues. CDR3 bases: TGCGCCAGCAGCTTGTCAACAGCAAACTATGGCTACACCTTC. Its protein is CASSLSTANYGYTF.

This clone has just one count. This rearrangement joins TRBV5-1 to TRBJ1-6; D is possibly TRBD1 (5 bases). Germline V gene lookup returns CDR1 SGHRS and CDR2 YFSETQ. The CDR3 is 15 residues long. V was shortened by 4 bases and J by 9 bases, with 17 bases between the two germline ends. In nucleotides, the CDR3 is TGCGCCAGCAGCCCGGCGGGGACTGCCGGTTCACCCCTCCACTTT. It encodes CASSPAGTAGSPLHF.

This clone was observed a handful of times. This chain uses TRBV29-1 with TRBJ1-2; 8 nucleotides line up with TRBD1. The CDR3 consists of 13 residues. The trim removed 6 bases at V and 7 bases at J, leaving 10 bases unmatched. Germline CDR1 is SQVTM and CDR2 is ANQGSEA. The CDR3 coding sequence is TGCAGCGTGGCTCAGGGGGCCTTGGGTGGCTACACCTTC. It codes for CSVAQGALGGYTF.

The gene calls are TRBV9 and TRBJ2-1; 7 positions match TRBD1. V shed 4 bases and J 6 bases; nucleotides not matched to a gene: 7. The CDR3 is 14 residues long. From germline, CDR1 is SGDLS and CDR2 YYNGEE. The CDR3 DNA reads as TGTGCCAGCAGCTCAGGGACAGCGATCAATGAGCAGTTCTTC. Protein product: CASSSGTAINEQFF.

The chain carries TRBV6-6 and TRBJ2-2; 14 bases map to TRBD2. The CDR3 has 19 residues. The V and J ends lost 6 bases and 5 bases, in that order; junction bases with no gene match: 14. CDR1 and CDR2 (germline): MNHNY, SVGAGI (reference sequence). Here the CDR3 DNA reads TGTGCCAGCAGCTCCTCCGGACTAGCGGGGGGTCACCAAACCGGGGAGCTGTTTTTT. Encoded protein: CASSSSGLAGGHQTGELFF.

The rearrangement uses TRBV6-6 and TRBJ1-4, with D tentatively TRBD1 (6 bases). V lost 11 bases, J lost 5 bases, and 15 bases lay in between. CDR1 and CDR2 (germline): MNHNY, SVGAGI (reference sequence). The CDR3 covers 13 residues. CDR3 bases: TGTGCCGGGAAGGACAGCCGGAATGAAAAACTGTTTTTT. It yields the protein CAGKDSRNEKLFF.

V usage is TRBV9 and J usage is TRBJ2-7; TRBD2 matches at 7 bases. Trimming at V came to 0 bases and at J to 2 bases, leaving 8 bases not matched to a gene. Germline V gives CDR1 SGDLS, CDR2 YYNGEE. This CDR3 spans 16 amino acids. The CDR3 region has the DNA TGTGCCAGCAGCGTAGGGGGAGGGTTATTCACCTACGAGCAGTACGTC. Protein: CASSVGGGLFTYEQYV.